This is a list of T cell receptor beta chains from one sample in a study of immune characterization of retroperitoneal liposarcoma. TCRdb itself ran the PCR reads through MiXCR, one entry per CDR3 protein. The data hold about 11,000 distinct CDR3 sequences, with around half observed a single time. The sequenced sample consisted of tumor tissue. Receptors originate from a female donor with retroperitoneal liposarcoma. Each CDR3 is given with its conserved first and last residue. Each record gives: V gene, J gene, clone size, D gene, CDR3 protein, CDR3 DNA. The D gene is left open where the match is weak. For some rows the clone size is stated as once, few or many, or as a class when expanded; others skip it.

TRBV7-4,TRBJ1-2,NA,NA,CASTPTPFYGYTF,TGTGCCAGCACTCCAACCCCTTTCTATGGCTACACCTTC
TRBV6-1,TRBJ1-2,NA,NA,CASADRTGISNYGYTF,TGTGCCAGCGCTGACCGCACAGGGATTTCTAACTATGGCTACACCTTC
TRBV25-1,TRBJ1-2,NA,NA,CASRGHNYGYTF,TGTGCCAGCAGGGGACATAACTATGGCTACACCTTC
TRBV12-3/TRBV12-4,TRBJ2-1,few,NA,CASSLPGEQFF,TGTGCCAGCAGTTTACCCGGGGAGCAGTTCTTC
TRBV12-3/TRBV12-4,TRBJ2-3,NA,NA,CASSSPWGGDTDTQYF,TGTGCCAGCAGTTCCCCGTGGGGCGGGGACACAGATACGCAGTATTTT
TRBV24-1,TRBJ2-3,NA,NA,CATSGTGIDTQYF,TGTGCCACCAGTGGTACAGGGATTGATACGCAGTATTTT
TRBV10-1,TRBJ2-1,NA,TRBD2,CASSESASGNYNEQFF,TGCGCCAGCAGTGAGTCTGCTAGCGGTAACTACAATGAGCAGTTCTTC
TRBV27,TRBJ2-1,medium-sized,TRBD2,CASRGRGRETQFF,TGTGCCAGCAGGGGGAGGGGTCGGGAGACCCAGTTCTTC
TRBV6-8,TRBJ2-5,NA,TRBD2,CASRTSGGETQYF,TGTGCCAGCAGGACTAGCGGAGGGGAGACCCAGTACTTC
TRBV6-1,TRBJ2-7,NA,NA,CASSELPGTYEQYF,TGTGCCAGCAGTGAACTCCCCGGCACCTACGAGCAGTACTTC
TRBV6-1,TRBJ2-1,NA,NA,CASRSSSDEQFF,TGTGCCAGCAGATCTTCGTCCGATGAGCAGTTCTTC
TRBV6-2/TRBV6-3,TRBJ2-1,once,TRBD2,CASGTNLNEQFF,TGTGCCAGCGGGACTAACTTGAATGAGCAGTTCTTC
TRBV6-6,TRBJ2-7,NA,TRBD2,CASSYRSGSFYEQYF,TGTGCCAGCAGTTATAGAAGCGGGAGTTTCTACGAGCAGTACTTC
TRBV6-1,TRBJ1-1,few,NA,CASLQGTTNTEAFF,TGTGCCAGCCTACAGGGAACAACGAACACTGAAGCTTTCTTT
TRBV7-8,TRBJ1-5,NA,NA,CASSLRWGGNQPQHF,TGTGCCAGCAGCTTAAGGTGGGGGGGCAATCAGCCCCAGCATTTT
TRBV10-2,TRBJ2-1,NA,TRBD2,CASRVRTSGSNEQFF,TGCGCCAGCAGAGTTAGGACTAGCGGGAGCAATGAGCAGTTCTTC
TRBV6-4,TRBJ2-3,few,TRBD2,CASSDSSGGPDTQYF,TGTGCCAGCAGTGACTCTAGCGGGGGGCCAGATACGCAGTATTTT
TRBV27,TRBJ2-1,NA,NA,CASTMLARMENIQFF,TGTGCCAGCACCATGCTGGCCAGGATGGAAAACATTCAGTTCTTC
TRBV6-1,TRBJ2-5,medium-sized,NA,CASLWTGGMEQYF,TGTGCCAGCCTGTGGACTGGTGGAATGGAGCAGTACTTC